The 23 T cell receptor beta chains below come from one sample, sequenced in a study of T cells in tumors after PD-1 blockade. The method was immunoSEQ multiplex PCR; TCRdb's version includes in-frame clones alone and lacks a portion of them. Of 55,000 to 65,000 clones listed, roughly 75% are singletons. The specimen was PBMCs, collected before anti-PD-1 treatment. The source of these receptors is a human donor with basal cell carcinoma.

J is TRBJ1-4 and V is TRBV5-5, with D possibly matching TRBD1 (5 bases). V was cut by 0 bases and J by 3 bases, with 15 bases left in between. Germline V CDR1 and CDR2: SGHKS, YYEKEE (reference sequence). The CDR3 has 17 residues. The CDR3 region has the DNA TGTGCCAGCAGCTTGGGGGACGGCCGGGGAGCTAATGAAAAACTGTTTTTT. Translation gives CASSLGDGRGANEKLFF.

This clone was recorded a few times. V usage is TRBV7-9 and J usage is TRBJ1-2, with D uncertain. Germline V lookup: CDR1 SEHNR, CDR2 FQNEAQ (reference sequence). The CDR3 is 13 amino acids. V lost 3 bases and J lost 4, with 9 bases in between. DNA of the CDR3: TGTGCCAGCAGCTTGGTTCTCGCCTATGGCTACACCTTC. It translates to CASSLVLAYGYTF.

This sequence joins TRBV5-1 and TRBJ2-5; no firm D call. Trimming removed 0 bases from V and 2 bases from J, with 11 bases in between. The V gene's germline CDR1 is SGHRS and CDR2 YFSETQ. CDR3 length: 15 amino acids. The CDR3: CASSLDSPLQETQYF. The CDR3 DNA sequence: TGCGCCAGCAGCTTGGACTCGCCGTTACAAGAGACCCAGTACTTC.

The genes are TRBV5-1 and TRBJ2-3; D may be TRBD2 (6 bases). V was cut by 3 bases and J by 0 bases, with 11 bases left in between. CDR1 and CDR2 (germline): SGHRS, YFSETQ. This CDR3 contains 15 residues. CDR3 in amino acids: CASSSGLPSTDTQYF. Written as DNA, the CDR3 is TGCGCCAGCAGCTCGGGACTGCCTAGCACAGATACGCAGTATTTT.

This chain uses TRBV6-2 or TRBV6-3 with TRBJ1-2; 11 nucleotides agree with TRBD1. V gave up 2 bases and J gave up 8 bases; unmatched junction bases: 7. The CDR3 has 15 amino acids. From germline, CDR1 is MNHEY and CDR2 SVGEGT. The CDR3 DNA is TGTGCCAGCAGTTACCGGGACAGGGGGATAGAGGGCTACACCTTC. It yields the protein CASSYRDRGIEGYTF.

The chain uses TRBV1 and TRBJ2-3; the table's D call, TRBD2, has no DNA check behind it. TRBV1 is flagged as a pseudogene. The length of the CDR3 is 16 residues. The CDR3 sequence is CTSSRPSGGLTDTQYF. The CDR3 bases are TGCACCAGCAGCCGGCCTAGCGGGGGCCTCACAGATACGCAGTATTTT.

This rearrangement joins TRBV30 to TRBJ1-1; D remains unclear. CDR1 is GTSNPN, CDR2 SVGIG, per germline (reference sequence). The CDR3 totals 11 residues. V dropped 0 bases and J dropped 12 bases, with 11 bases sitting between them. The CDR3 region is CAWSVLRESFF. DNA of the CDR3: TGTGCCTGGAGTGTATTAAGGGAGTCTTTCTTT.

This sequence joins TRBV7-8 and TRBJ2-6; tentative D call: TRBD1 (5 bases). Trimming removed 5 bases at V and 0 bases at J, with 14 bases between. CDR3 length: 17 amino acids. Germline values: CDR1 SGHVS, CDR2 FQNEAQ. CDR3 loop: CASSPPGRGSGANVLTF. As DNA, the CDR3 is TGTGCCAGCAGCCCCCCAGGAAGGGGCTCTGGGGCCAACGTCCTGACTTTC.

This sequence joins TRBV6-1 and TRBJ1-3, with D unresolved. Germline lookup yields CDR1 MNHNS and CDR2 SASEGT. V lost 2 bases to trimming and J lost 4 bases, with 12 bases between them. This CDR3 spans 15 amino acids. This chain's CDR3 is CASSEILANGNTIYF. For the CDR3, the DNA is TGTGCCAGCAGTGAAATTTTGGCTAACGGAAACACCATATATTTT.

The DNA for the CDR3 is TGCACCAGCAGCCAAGGGGATTTCTGGCAGCCCCAGCATTTT. Amino acids: CTSSQGDFWQPQHF. This rearrangement joins TRBV1 to TRBJ1-5. TRBV1 is a listed pseudogene. This CDR3 contains 14 residues.

CDR3 sequence reads: CASSPQGAANTEAFF. CDR3 coding DNA: TGTGCCAGCAGTCCCCAGGGGGCCGCGAACACTGAAGCTTTCTTT. This sequence joins TRBV7-6 and TRBJ1-1, with 8 bases fitting TRBD1. This CDR3 is built from 15 residues. The germline V gene has CDR1 SGHVS and CDR2 FNYEAQ. The V segment lost 6 bases and the J segment 1 base; nucleotides outside the gene matches: 7. The full variable domain, completed using reference TRBV7-6 and TRBJ1-1, is GAGVSQSPRYKVTKRGQDVALRCDPISGHVSLYWYRQALGQGPEFLTYFNYEAQQDKSGLPNDRFSAERPEGSISTLTIQRTEQRDSAMYRCASSPQGAANTEAFFGQGTRLTVV.

CDR3 in amino acids: CASSPGGEVYGYTF. CDR3 in DNA: TGTGCCAGCAGTCCAGGGGGCGAGGTCTATGGCTACACCTTC. The chain couples TRBV6-5 to TRBJ1-2; 8 bases line up with TRBD1. This CDR3 is 14 amino acids long. From germline, CDR1 is MNHEY and CDR2 SVGAGI. V lost 5 bases, J lost 4 bases, and 6 bases stayed unmatched.

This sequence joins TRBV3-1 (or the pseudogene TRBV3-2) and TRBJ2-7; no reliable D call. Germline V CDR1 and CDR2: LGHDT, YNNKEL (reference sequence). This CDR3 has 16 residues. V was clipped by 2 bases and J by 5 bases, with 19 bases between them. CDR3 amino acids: CASSQRSGVLFHEQYF. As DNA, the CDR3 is TGTGCCAGCAGCCAAAGGTCCGGAGTATTGTTCCACGAGCAGTACTTC.

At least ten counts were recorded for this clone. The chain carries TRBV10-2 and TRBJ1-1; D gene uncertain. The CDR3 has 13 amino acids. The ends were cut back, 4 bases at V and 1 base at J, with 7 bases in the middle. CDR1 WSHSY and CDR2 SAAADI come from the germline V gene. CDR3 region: CASSAGKNTEAFF. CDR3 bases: TGCGCCAGCAGTGCTGGGAAGAACACTGAAGCTTTCTTT.

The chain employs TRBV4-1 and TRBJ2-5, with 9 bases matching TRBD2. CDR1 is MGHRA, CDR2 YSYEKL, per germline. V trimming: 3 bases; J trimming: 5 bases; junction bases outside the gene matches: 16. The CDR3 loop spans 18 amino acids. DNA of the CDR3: TGCGCCAGCAGCCATTCATCCCTAGCGGGGTCCCCCGGGGAGACCCAGTACTTC. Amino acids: CASSHSSLAGSPGETQYF.

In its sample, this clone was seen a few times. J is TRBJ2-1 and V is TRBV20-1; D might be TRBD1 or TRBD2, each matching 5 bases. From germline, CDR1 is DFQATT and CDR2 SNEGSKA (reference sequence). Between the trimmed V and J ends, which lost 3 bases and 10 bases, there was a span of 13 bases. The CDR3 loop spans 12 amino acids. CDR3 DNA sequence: TGCAGTGCTAGTCGGGGACCGCTGGAGCAGTTCTTC. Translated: CSASRGPLEQFF.

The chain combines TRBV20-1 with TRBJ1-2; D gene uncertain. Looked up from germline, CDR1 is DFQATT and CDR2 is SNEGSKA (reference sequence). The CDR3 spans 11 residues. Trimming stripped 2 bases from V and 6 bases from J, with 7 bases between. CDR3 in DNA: TGCAGTGCTAGACTGGGAGATGGCTACACCTTC. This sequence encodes CSARLGDGYTF.

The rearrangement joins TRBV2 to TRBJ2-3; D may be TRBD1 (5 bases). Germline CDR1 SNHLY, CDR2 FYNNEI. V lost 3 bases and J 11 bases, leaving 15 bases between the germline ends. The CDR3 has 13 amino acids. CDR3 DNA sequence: TGTGCCAGCAGTGACACAAACGCAGGACAGCAGTATTTT. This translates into CASSDTNAGQQYF.

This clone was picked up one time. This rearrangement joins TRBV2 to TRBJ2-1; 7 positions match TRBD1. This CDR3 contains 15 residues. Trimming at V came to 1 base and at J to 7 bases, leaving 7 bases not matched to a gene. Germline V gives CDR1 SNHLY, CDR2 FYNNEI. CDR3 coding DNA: TGTGCCAGCAGTGAAGATTTAGGGGGCGGGAATGAGCAGTTCTTC. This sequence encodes CASSEDLGGGNEQFF.

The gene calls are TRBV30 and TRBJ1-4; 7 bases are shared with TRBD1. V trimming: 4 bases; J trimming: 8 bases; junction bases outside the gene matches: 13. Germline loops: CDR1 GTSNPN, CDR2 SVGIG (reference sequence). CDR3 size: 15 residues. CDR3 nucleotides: TGTGCCTGGACCCGCCGGCGACAGGGTGGGGAAAAACTGTTTTTT. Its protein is CAWTRRRQGGEKLFF.

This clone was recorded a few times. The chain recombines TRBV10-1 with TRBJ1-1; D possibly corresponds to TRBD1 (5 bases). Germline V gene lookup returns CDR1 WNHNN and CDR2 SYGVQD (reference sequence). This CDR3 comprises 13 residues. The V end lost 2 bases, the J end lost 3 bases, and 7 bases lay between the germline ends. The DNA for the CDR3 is TGCGCCAGCAGTGAGGGCAGGGACACTGAAGCTTTCTTT. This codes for CASSEGRDTEAFF.

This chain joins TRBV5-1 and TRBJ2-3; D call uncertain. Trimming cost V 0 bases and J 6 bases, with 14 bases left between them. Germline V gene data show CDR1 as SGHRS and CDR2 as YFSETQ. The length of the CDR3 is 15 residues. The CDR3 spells CASSLARISMDTQYF. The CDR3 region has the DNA TGCGCCAGCAGCTTGGCCCGGATTTCTATGGATACGCAGTATTTT.

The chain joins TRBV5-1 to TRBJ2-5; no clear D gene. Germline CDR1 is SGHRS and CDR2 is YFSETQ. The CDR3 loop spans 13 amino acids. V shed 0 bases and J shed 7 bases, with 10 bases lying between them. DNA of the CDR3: TGCGCCAGCAGCTTGGAACAGCTTGGGACCCAGTACTTC. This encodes CASSLEQLGTQYF.